This T cell receptor beta chain was sequenced for a study of T-cell reconstitution after alpha-beta-depleted transplantation in children. Points from the study as a whole: Surviving recipient cells, namely T cells and thymic progenitors, were the source of high day-60 TCRbeta diversity in some patients. The origin of alpha-beta T cells about two months after transplant was reportedly several hundred expanded graft clones. A year had passed since transplant, and T-cell counts and diversity by then came mostly from newly produced T cells.

Germline V lookup: CDR1 DFQATT, CDR2 SNEGSKA (reference sequence). V lost 3 bases to trimming and J lost 4 bases, with 15 bases between them. This CDR3 has 14 residues. This clonotype was detected a few times. Antigen specificity is unknown. Preparation of the TCRbeta library used unique molecular identifiers. MiXCR was run by TCRdb on the PCR reads, yielding one entry per CDR3 protein. Seen here are 900,000 or so distinct CDR3 sequences, approximately 15% observed once, and the top ten hold 5%. The source of this sequence is a male patient younger than 18 who had a stem cell transplant for acute lymphoblastic leukemia, so the T cells may come from the graft donor. The source was PBMCs, mostly from graft donor cells, collected 360 days after TCRalphabeta/CD19-depleted stem cell transplant. The chain joins TRBV20-1 to TRBJ1-2; the D gene is possibly TRBD1 (6 bases). CDR3 in DNA: TGCAGTGCTAGGGAGGAAGGGGGTGGCTATGGCTACACCTTC. The encoded protein is CSAREEGGGYGYTF.